This note documents a single TCR beta chain sequence. Antigen specificity is unknown. These data come from a study of cytomegalovirus exposure and HLA in healthy donors. Notes on the study in general: The authors judged a highly shared variant cluster likely a sequencing artifact. One variant, a missense change in DCLRE1C, was linked in a later analysis to TCR beta V- and J-gene trimming.

A multiplex PCR was run with 60 Vbeta primers and 13 Jbeta primers. TCRdb keeps only in-frame clones here, not all; method: immunoSEQ multiplex PCR. Here the sample spans about 150,000 clones, around 80% being singletons. Germline CDR1 reads MDHEN; CDR2 reads SYDVKM. Trimming took off 6 bases at V and 2 bases at J, with 13 bases between the two ends. The CDR3 contains 14 residues. Sample: PBMCs. The V gene is TRBV28, the J gene TRBJ2-5; possible D gene TRBD1, 6 bases. This receptor was taken from a young man in good health and CMV-seropositive. CDR3: CASRPRQEQETQYF. The CDR3, as DNA: TGTGCCAGCAGACCGCGACAGGAACAAGAGACCCAGTACTTC.